Following are 16 T cell receptor beta chains from one sample sequenced in a study of blood T cell repertoires in COVID-19. Sequenced by immunoSEQ multiplex PCR; TCRdb stores in-frame clones only, minus some. In the table there are 150,000 to 200,000 clones, roughly three quarters of which are singletons. Sequencing was carried out using PBMCs or T cells enriched from blood (not recorded which). The receptors here all came from a man aged 55 to 70 who had been exposed to COVID-19.

This clone has ten or more counts. The gene calls are TRBV19 and TRBJ2-7; D call uncertain. This CDR3 comprises 12 residues. CDR1 and CDR2 from the germline V gene are LNHDA and SQIVND (reference sequence). V lost 3 bases, J lost 7 bases, and 10 bases lay in between. CDR3 DNA: TGTGCCAGTAGTATTATGGGCTTGGAGCAGTACTTC. Encoded protein: CASSIMGLEQYF.

The chain joins TRBV30 to TRBJ1-1, with 8 bases identical to TRBD1. V shed 5 bases, J shed 6 bases, and the junction held 2 bases outside the gene matches. The CDR3 has 11 amino acids. Germline CDR1 and CDR2: GTSNPN and SVGIG (reference sequence). CDR3 residues: CAWQGASEAFF. The CDR3 region has the DNA TGTGCCTGGCAGGGGGCCTCTGAAGCTTTCTTT.

Written as DNA, the CDR3 is TGTGCCAGCAGCAAGGGGGATAATTCACCCCTCCACTTT. This encodes CASSKGDNSPLHF. This chain links TRBV11-3 with TRBJ1-6, with D maybe TRBD1 (6 bases). Trimming removed 5 bases at V and 5 bases at J, with 7 bases between. The CDR3 spans 13 residues. CDR1 and CDR2 from the germline V gene are SGHNT and YENEEA.

The chain recombines TRBV7-9 with TRBJ1-6, with D possibly being TRBD1 (5 bases). The CDR3 contains 15 residues. Trimming pared 2 bases from V and 10 bases from J, leaving 15 bases between. The V gene's germline CDR1 is SEHNR and CDR2 FQNEAQ (reference sequence). Here the CDR3 DNA reads TGTGCCAGCAGCTTAAGGTCAGGGCAGGACTCACCCCTCCACTTT. This sequence encodes CASSLRSGQDSPLHF.

The CDR3 DNA follows: TGTGCCAGCAGCCCCCCCAGCGGGAGAGAGACCCAGTACTTC. Amino acid sequence: CASSPPSGRETQYF. The chain has TRBV21-1 and TRBJ2-5; TRBD2, the table's D call, lacks a check against the DNA. TRBV21-1 has pseudogene status. The CDR3 sequence is 14 residues long.

The gene calls are TRBV5-3 and TRBJ1-5, with TRBD1 identical over 8 bases. Being an ORF, TRBV5-3 has a function that is uncertain. The trim removed 2 bases at V and 9 bases at J, leaving 19 bases unmatched. This CDR3 has 18 residues. The CDR3 sequence: CARSFPGGGPPVGWPQHF. CDR3 DNA: TGTGCCAGAAGCTTTCCAGGGGGCGGGCCTCCCGTCGGGTGGCCCCAGCATTTT.

The rearrangement joins TRBV6-2 or TRBV6-3 to TRBJ2-2; 9 positions match TRBD2. V was pared by 6 bases and J by 5 bases, with 16 bases of the junction left unmatched. The CDR3 is 18 amino acids. Germline V gives CDR1 MNHEY, CDR2 SVGEGT. The CDR3 loop is CASSRDPLAGVGTGELFF. In DNA, the CDR3 is TGTGCCAGCAGCCGCGATCCTTTAGCGGGAGTAGGGACCGGGGAGCTGTTTTTT.

The chain uses TRBV28 and TRBJ1-1, with D uncertain. This CDR3 spans 11 amino acids. Germline CDR1 MDHEN, CDR2 SYDVKM. The V end lost 2 bases, the J end lost 7 bases, and 5 bases lay between the germline ends. CDR3 in DNA: TGTGCCAGCAGTTTACGAGTTGAAGCTTTCTTT. The encoded protein is CASSLRVEAFF.

This clone was detected once. The V call is TRBV19, the J call TRBJ1-4, with 7 bases lining up with TRBD1. In germline, CDR1 is LNHDA, CDR2 SQIVND (reference sequence). Trimming removed 5 bases from V and 5 bases from J; junction bases left unmatched: 11. The CDR3 covers 16 residues. Written as DNA, the CDR3 is TGTGCCAGTAGTCCCCGGGACAGAGCCATAAATGAAAAACTGTTTTTT. Residues: CASSPRDRAINEKLFF.

The chain carries TRBV11-2 and TRBJ1-1, with TRBD1 matching 8 bases. Germline V CDR1 and CDR2: SGHAT, FQNNGV. This CDR3 has 12 residues. V shed 4 bases, J shed 8 bases, and the junction held 3 bases outside the gene matches. CDR3 in DNA: TGTGCCAGCAGCTCGGACAGGGTGGAAGCTTTCTTT. Protein product: CASSSDRVEAFF.

The chain links TRBV25-1 to TRBJ2-7; D gene ambiguous. Germline V gives CDR1 MGHDK, CDR2 SYGVNS. The V end lost 3 bases, the J end lost 2 bases, and 11 bases lay between the germline ends. The CDR3 has 14 amino acids. The CDR3 is CASSDRYFPYEQYF. For the CDR3, the DNA is TGTGCCAGCAGTGACAGGTATTTCCCCTACGAGCAGTACTTC.

The chain joins TRBV3-1 (or the pseudogene TRBV3-2) to TRBJ1-2; D may be TRBD1 (5 bases). This CDR3 spans 13 amino acids. V was shortened by 0 bases and J by 11 bases, with 13 bases between the two germline ends. Per the germline V gene, CDR1 is LGHDT and CDR2 is YNNKEL (reference sequence). In DNA form, the CDR3 reads TGTGCCAGCAGCCAAGAATCGTGGGGGGGGTACACCTTC. This encodes CASSQESWGGYTF.

The rearrangement uses TRBV27 and TRBJ2-2; D unresolved. Trimming took off 3 bases at V and 5 bases at J, with 7 bases between the two ends. The CDR3 consists of 13 residues. Germline loops: CDR1 MNHEY, CDR2 SMNVEV (reference sequence). The CDR3 is CASSFGQTGELFF. The CDR3 DNA sequence: TGTGCCAGCAGTTTTGGGCAGACCGGGGAGCTGTTTTTT.

The rearrangement uses TRBV5-8 and TRBJ1-4, with 8 bases fitting TRBD1. The J segment lost 7 bases and the V segment lost 0 bases, leaving 5 bases of the junction unmatched. The CDR3 is 15 amino acids. CDR1 and CDR2 (germline): SGHTS, YDEGEE. The CDR3 protein is CASSLGQGTGEKLFF. The DNA of the CDR3 is TGTGCCAGCAGCTTGGGACAGGGGACGGGTGAAAAACTGTTTTTT.

V and J are TRBV4-3 and TRBJ1-2, with a weak D call TRBD1 (6 bases). V lost 3 bases and J lost 0, with 8 bases in between. CDR3 length: 14 amino acids. Germline V gene sequence: CDR1 LGHNA, CDR2 YSLEER. CDR3 sequence reads: CASSQTGANYGYTF. CDR3 nucleotide sequence: TGCGCCAGCAGCCAGACAGGAGCTAACTATGGCTACACCTTC.

The rearrangement joins TRBV14 to TRBJ2-1; D possibly corresponds to TRBD2 (5 bases). Germline CDR1 SGHDN, CDR2 FVKESK. The CDR3 loop spans 13 amino acids. Trimming left V 1 base short and J 7 bases short, with 8 bases between. For the CDR3, the DNA is TGTGCCAGCAGCCAAGTAAGAGGGAATGAGCAGTTCTTC. It translates to CASSQVRGNEQFF.